The present entry profiles one T cell receptor beta chain with its context. Its antigen target is currently unknown. One base away there is no much larger clone; base qualities are not given. The study evaluated CTLA-4 blockade (ipilimumab) given together with focal radiation therapy in patients who had chemo-refractory metastatic non-small-cell lung cancer. Preparation of the library involved the immunoSEQ multiplex PCR assay. This immuneACCESS table, as held by TCRdb, lists in-frame sequences with V and J called but not all clones. Of the missing ones, under half trace to an unresolved V gene in checked studies; the others have no known cause. The sample has roughly 60,000 clones on record, approximately 76% of them singletons. 2.9% of the sample rests with the top ten. The CDR3 measures 15 amino acids from cysteine to phenylalanine. The sequence is cut down to CDR3 DNA, 45 bases in frame from base 1. According to the germline V gene (reference sequence), CDR1 reads GTSNPN and CDR2 reads SVGIG. After removal of 0 bases from V and 1 base from J, the junction retains 6 bases not matched to a gene.

The sample comes from a study of radiotherapy plus CTLA-4 blockade in lung cancer (dated 2018 in TCRdb). A note on the overall study: Objective responses were observed in 15% to 20% of enrolled patients, and disease control was achieved in 25% to 40%. Results and caveats for the whole study, not just this receptor: The strongest predictors of response were reported to be early dynamic shifts in blood T cell clones along with a rise in serum interferon-beta following radiation. After treatment with radiotherapy and ipilimumab, TCR clones that originated in tumors expanded in peripheral blood.

The source was peripheral blood, collected from a patient treated with radiotherapy plus ipilimumab. The chain uses TRBV30 and TRBJ2-7, with TRBD2 matching 7 junction bases. The TCR comes from a human donor with non-small cell lung cancer who had a complete response to radiotherapy plus ipilimumab. The base sequence is TGTGCCTGGAGTGTAGGCCTAGCGGTTTCCTACGAGCAGTACTTC. Its protein is CAWSVGLAVSYEQYF.